These 32 T cell receptor beta chains were all obtained from the same sample, sequenced in a study of Ad26.COV2.S vaccination and SARS-CoV-2 variants. Measured with immunoSEQ multiplex PCR; TCRdb has only the in-frame clones, and not every one. The data contain around 450,000 clones, over 75% of them singletons. Noted treatment: around 19 received Ad26.COV2.S at low or high dose, single or two shots; roughly five received placebo; per-sample allocation not given. Vaccine and placebo recipients were sampled on day 63 after the first injection. This specimen was peripheral blood, taken in a trial of Ad26.COV2.S vaccine versus placebo. The receptors were sampled from a person between 18 and 65 years old who received the Ad26.COV2.S COVID-19 vaccine or a placebo.

The chain employs TRBV7-2 and TRBJ1-4, with D perhaps matching TRBD1 (5 bases). Germline CDR1 is SGHTA and CDR2 is FQGNSA. This CDR3 comprises 14 residues. V gave up 5 bases and J gave up 7 bases, with 14 bases separating them. The CDR3 coding sequence is TGTGCCAGCAGCCGGGACTTGGGGGGTGAAAAACTGTTTTTT. Translating it yields CASSRDLGGEKLFF.

The chain employs TRBV7-2 and TRBJ2-7; 7 bases match TRBD1. Germline V gene sequence: CDR1 SGHTA, CDR2 FQGNSA. CDR3 size: 13 residues. J lost 7 bases, V lost 7 bases, and 10 bases had no gene match. CDR3 region: CASNRQGAGEQYF. The CDR3 nucleotides are TGTGCCAGCAATCGACAGGGAGCAGGGGAGCAGTACTTC.

The chain joins TRBV28 to TRBJ2-1; D remains ambiguous. The CDR3 length is 14 residues. Germline V gene sequence: CDR1 MDHEN, CDR2 SYDVKM. Trimming left V 6 bases short and J 5 bases short, with 14 bases between. The CDR3 spells CASSASNRDNEQFF. The DNA for the CDR3 is TGTGCCAGCAGCGCCTCAAATAGGGACAATGAGCAGTTCTTC. The whole variable domain, remainder taken from reference TRBV28 and TRBJ2-1, is DVKVTQSSRYLVKRTGEKVFLECVQDMDHENMFWYRQDPGLGLRLIYFSYDVKMKEKGDIPEGYSVSREKKERFSLILESASTNQTSMYLCASSASNRDNEQFFGPGTRLTVL.

The chain links TRBV5-1 to TRBJ2-1; TRBD2 agrees at 13 bases. The J segment lost 4 bases and the V segment lost 1 base, leaving 5 bases of the junction unmatched. Germline V gene data show CDR1 as SGHRS and CDR2 as YFSETQ. The CDR3 length is 17 residues. The CDR3 coding sequence is TGCGCCAGCAGCTTGTTGGGACTAGCGGGATGGTACAATGAGCAGTTCTTC. Its translation is CASSLLGLAGWYNEQFF.

The chain has TRBV12-3 or TRBV12-4 and TRBJ1-5; tentative D call: TRBD1 (6 bases). Trimming cost V 3 bases and J 7 bases, with 10 bases left between them. The CDR3 extends over 13 amino acids. The CDR3 DNA reads TGTGCCAGCAGTTTTACAGGGAACCAGCCCCAGCATTTT. This codes for CASSFTGNQPQHF.

This rearrangement joins TRBV5-5 to TRBJ1-6, with D unresolved. The V end was cut by 6 bases, the J end by 7 bases, with 20 bases between. This CDR3 is built from 16 residues. From germline, CDR1 is SGHKS and CDR2 YYEKEE (reference sequence). The CDR3 DNA sequence: TGTGCCAGCAACTCAAACGGGATTTGGGCCAATTCACCCCTCCACTTT. This gives the protein CASNSNGIWANSPLHF. Full variable domain (outside the CDR3, taken from reference TRBV5-5 and TRBJ1-6): DAGVTQSPTHLIKTRGQQVTLRCSPISGHKSVSWYQQVLGQGPQFIFQYYEKEERGRGNFPDRFSARQFPNYSSELNVNALLLGDSALYLCASNSNGIWANSPLHFGNGTRLTVT.

The rearrangement links TRBV29-1 to TRBJ2-7; possible D gene TRBD2, 5 bases. V lost 3 bases to trimming and J lost 0 bases, with 18 bases between them. Germline CDR1 is SQVTM and CDR2 is ANQGSEA. This CDR3 is 16 amino acids long. CDR3 coding DNA: TGCAGCGTTGATGGAGTGGTGACGGGGAACTCCTACGAGCAGTACTTC. Encoded protein: CSVDGVVTGNSYEQYF.

This chain links TRBV28 with TRBJ1-4, with D perhaps TRBD1 (5 bases). Germline CDR1 MDHEN, CDR2 SYDVKM. Trimming took off 2 bases at V and 0 bases at J, with 16 bases between the two ends. The CDR3 is made up of 18 amino acids. The CDR3 nucleotides are TGTGCCAGCAGTTTAGACTGGGGCCCCGGAGCAACTAATGAAAAACTGTTTTTT. It yields the protein CASSLDWGPGATNEKLFF.

V usage is TRBV7-6 and J usage is TRBJ2-4; D may be TRBD2 (5 bases). Germline values: CDR1 SGHVS, CDR2 FNYEAQ. Trimming cost V 5 bases and J 0 bases, with 23 bases left between them. The CDR3 sequence is 19 residues long. The CDR3 is CASSQHHLLSGLAKNIQYF. In DNA form, the CDR3 reads TGTGCCAGCAGCCAACACCATCTTTTAAGCGGTCTAGCCAAAAACATTCAGTACTTC.

The rearrangement uses TRBV19 and TRBJ2-1; perhaps TRBD2 as D (5 bases). The CDR3 totals 15 residues. The V end lost 6 bases, the J end lost 2 bases, and 14 bases lay between the germline ends. The germline gives CDR1 LNHDA, CDR2 SQIVND (reference sequence). The CDR3 loop is CASRPLAGAYNEQFF. The CDR3 DNA reads TGTGCCAGTAGACCTCTAGCTGGCGCCTACAATGAGCAGTTCTTC.

The V call is TRBV7-8, the J call TRBJ1-5; tentatively, D is TRBD1 (5 bases). V lost 3 bases, J lost 2 bases, and 14 bases lay in between. The CDR3 is made up of 16 amino acids. The germline gives CDR1 SGHVS, CDR2 FQNEAQ. The CDR3 sequence: CASSFWGERGNQPQHF. CDR3 coding DNA: TGTGCCAGCAGCTTTTGGGGCGAGAGGGGCAATCAGCCCCAGCATTTT.

The rearrangement links TRBV27 to TRBJ1-1; D remains ambiguous. The CDR3 runs 12 residues. Trimming took 3 bases from V and 6 from J, leaving 8 bases between them. Germline V gene lookup returns CDR1 MNHEY and CDR2 SMNVEV (reference sequence). The CDR3 loop is CASSLLGAEAFF. As DNA, the CDR3 is TGTGCCAGCAGTTTGCTTGGGGCTGAAGCTTTCTTT.

V is TRBV19 and J is TRBJ2-3, with D uncertain. The germline CDR1 and CDR2 sequences are LNHDA and SQIVND (reference sequence). The CDR3 spans 12 residues. The ends were cut back, 7 bases at V and 3 bases at J, with 8 bases in the middle. In DNA, the CDR3 is TGTGCCAGTAAAACAGAAACAGATACGCAGTATTTT. Its protein product is CASKTETDTQYF.

CDR3 coding DNA: TGTGCCACCAGCAGGACTAGAAACTACAATGAGCAGTTCTTC. Its protein product is CATSRTRNYNEQFF. The V and J genes are TRBV15 and TRBJ2-1; tentative D call: TRBD2 (6 bases). CDR3 length: 14 residues. Per the germline V gene, CDR1 is LNHNV and CDR2 is YYDKDF (reference sequence). V lost 3 bases to trimming and J lost 3 bases, with 9 bases between them.

CDR3 nucleotides: TGCGCCAGCAGTTCGGGACAGGGGACCACCGGGGAGCTGTTTTTT. It codes for CASSSGQGTTGELFF. J is TRBJ2-2 and V is TRBV10-2; 10 bases align to TRBD1. Germline assignment: CDR1 WSHSY and CDR2 SAAADI. V shed 5 bases and J 4 bases; nucleotides not matched to a gene: 4. The CDR3 is 15 residues long.

The rearrangement links TRBV11-2 to TRBJ2-7; 9 bases agree with TRBD2. Germline loops: CDR1 SGHAT, CDR2 FQNNGV. With 4 bases clipped from V and 2 bases from J, the junction kept 6 bases outside the gene matches. The CDR3 totals 15 residues. The CDR3 is CASSSEAGGAYEQYF. CDR3 in DNA: TGTGCCAGCAGCTCCGAAGCGGGAGGAGCCTACGAGCAGTACTTC. Drawing the rest from reference TRBV11-2 and TRBJ2-7, the complete variable domain is EAGVAQSPRYKIIEKRQSVAFWCNPISGHATLYWYQQILGQGPKLLIQFQNNGVVDDSQLPKDRFSAERLKGVDSTLKIQPAKLEDSAVYLCASSSEAGGAYEQYFGPGTRLTVT.

The CDR3 here is CASSSQGENSPLHF. CDR3 coding DNA: TGTGCCAGCAGCTCCCAGGGGGAGAATTCACCCCTCCACTTT. This chain joins TRBV7-2 and TRBJ1-6; TRBD1 matches at 7 bases. The CDR3 runs 14 residues. With 4 bases clipped from V and 7 bases from J, the junction kept 4 bases outside the gene matches. From germline, CDR1 is SGHTA and CDR2 FQGNSA.

The chain carries TRBV19 and TRBJ1-5; D is uncertain. Germline V gene sequence: CDR1 LNHDA, CDR2 SQIVND (reference sequence). V lost 5 bases, J lost 1 base, and 12 bases lay in between. The CDR3 consists of 15 residues. The CDR3 coding sequence is TGTGCCAGTAGTCCGTCCTGGAACAGCAATCAGCCCCAGCATTTT. Protein sequence: CASSPSWNSNQPQHF.

This chain links TRBV5-1 with TRBJ2-7; TRBD1 aligns across 7 bases. The CDR3 contains 15 residues. Per the germline V gene, CDR1 is SGHRS and CDR2 is YFSETQ. V was clipped by 4 bases and J by 2 bases; unmatched bases: 9. The CDR3 DNA sequence: TGCGCCAGCAGCCAGTGGACAGGAGTAACCTACGAGCAGTACTTC. This translates into CASSQWTGVTYEQYF.

The chain has TRBV6-5 and TRBJ2-1, with 8 bases aligning to TRBD2. Trimming cost V 6 bases and J 7 bases; bases outside gene matches: 8. Germline CDR1 is MNHEY and CDR2 is SVGAGI. The CDR3 loop spans 14 amino acids. DNA of the CDR3: TGTGCCAGCAGAACCGGGACTAGTCGGAATGAGCAGTTCTTC. Its translation: CASRTGTSRNEQFF.

The J gene is TRBJ2-3, the V gene TRBV2; 8 nucleotides match TRBD2. Germline V gene data show CDR1 as SNHLY and CDR2 as FYNNEI. V gave up 8 bases and J gave up 0 bases; unmatched junction bases: 7. The CDR3 is made up of 15 amino acids. The CDR3 reads CASGGSGISTDTQYF. CDR3 nucleotides: TGTGCCAGCGGGGGTAGCGGGATCAGCACAGATACGCAGTATTTT. The variable domain in full, completed from reference TRBV2 and TRBJ2-3, reads EPEVTQTPSHQVTQMGQEVILRCVPISNHLYFYWYRQILGQKVEFLVSFYNNEISEKSEIFDDQFSVERPDGSNFTLKIRSTKLEDSAMYFCASGGSGISTDTQYFGPGTRLTVL.

The J gene is TRBJ1-1, the V gene TRBV2; no clear D. Germline assignment: CDR1 SNHLY and CDR2 FYNNEI. This CDR3 comprises 12 residues. The V gene lost 3 bases and the J gene lost 0 bases, with 2 bases spanning the gap. CDR3 amino acids: CASSELNTEAFF. CDR3 nucleotide sequence: TGTGCCAGCAGTGAGTTGAACACTGAAGCTTTCTTT.

The CDR3 DNA is TGTGCCAGCAGGAATCAAGTATCCCAGCATTTT. It encodes CASRNQVSQHF. This chain uses TRBV6-6 with TRBJ1-5; the D is unclear. Germline V CDR1 and CDR2: MNHNY, SVGAGI (reference sequence). V lost 6 bases and J lost 11, with 11 bases in between. This CDR3 is built from 11 residues.

The rearrangement uses TRBV5-5 and TRBJ2-7, with D tentatively TRBD1 or TRBD2 (5 bases each). This CDR3 spans 13 amino acids. Between the trimmed V and J ends, which lost 3 bases and 12 bases, there was a span of 19 bases. In germline, CDR1 is SGHKS, CDR2 YYEKEE (reference sequence). This CDR3 reads CASSSNGQGVRYF. In DNA, the CDR3 is TGTGCCAGCAGCTCTAACGGGCAGGGAGTACGGTACTTC.

CDR3 nucleotides: TGCAGCGTTGAAACAGGGGCGCGATACGAGCAGTACTTC. Protein sequence: CSVETGARYEQYF. V gene TRBV29-1 combines with J gene TRBJ2-7, with 7 bases that match TRBD1. The CDR3 extends over 13 amino acids. V dropped 2 bases and J dropped 4; count of bases not matched to a gene: 5. The germline V gene has CDR1 SQVTM and CDR2 ANQGSEA.

The chain carries TRBV2 and TRBJ1-5; D ambiguous. V lost 2 bases to trimming and J lost 7 bases, with 15 bases between them. CDR1 SNHLY and CDR2 FYNNEI come from the germline V gene. The CDR3 consists of 15 residues. The CDR3 DNA reads TGTGCCAGCAGTGAATCCTCTTCCTCCGGCCAGCCCCAGCATTTT. This sequence encodes CASSESSSSGQPQHF.

V and J are TRBV9 and TRBJ1-5; a weak D match, TRBD1 (5 bases). This CDR3 is built from 16 residues. Germline loops: CDR1 SGDLS, CDR2 YYNGEE. The CDR3 DNA is TGTGCTAAGCAGGGACGGCGCGTCGATAGCAATCAGCCCCAGCATTTT. It yields the protein CAKQGRRVDSNQPQHF.

This chain uses TRBV2 with TRBJ2-1; 15 positions agree with TRBD2. The CDR3 runs 15 residues. Germline V CDR1 and CDR2: SNHLY, FYNNEI. The trim removed 4 bases at V and 10 bases at J, leaving 5 bases unmatched. In DNA, the CDR3 is TGTGCCAGCAGTGGGACTAGCGGGAGGGCGTCAGAGCAGTTCTTC. It is translated as CASSGTSGRASEQFF. The whole variable domain, filled in from reference TRBV2 and TRBJ2-1, reads EPEVTQTPSHQVTQMGQEVILRCVPISNHLYFYWYRQILGQKVEFLVSFYNNEISEKSEIFDDQFSVERPDGSNFTLKIRSTKLEDSAMYFCASSGTSGRASEQFFGPGTRLTVL.

The chain employs TRBV7-3 and TRBJ2-2; 11 bases are a match to TRBD2. The V and J ends lost 5 bases and 7 bases, in that order; junction bases with no gene match: 6. CDR3 size: 15 residues. The germline CDR1 and CDR2 sequences are SGHTA and FQGTGA. DNA of the CDR3: TGTGCCAGCAGCAAGACTAGCGGGATGGGCGGGGAGCTGTTTTTT. The encoded protein is CASSKTSGMGGELFF.

CDR3 nucleotide sequence: TGTGCCAGTAGTATTGCGGGAGGGTATCTCCATGAGCAGTTCTTC. It specifies CASSIAGGYLHEQFF. The chain recombines TRBV19 with TRBJ2-1, with 9 bases aligning to TRBD2. The germline V gene has CDR1 LNHDA and CDR2 SQIVND (reference sequence). This CDR3 comprises 15 residues. V dropped 3 bases and J dropped 8; count of bases not matched to a gene: 8.

The chain joins TRBV10-1 to TRBJ2-3, with D possibly matching TRBD1 (5 bases). V was trimmed by 2 bases and J by 6 bases, leaving 9 bases between them. CDR1 is WNHNN, CDR2 SYGVQD, per germline (reference sequence). The CDR3 contains 13 residues. The CDR3 loop reads CASSEQGSDTQYF. The CDR3 DNA follows: TGCGCCAGCAGTGAGCAGGGATCCGATACGCAGTATTTT.

The V gene is TRBV30, the J gene TRBJ1-5; tentatively, D is TRBD1 (6 bases). Germline V lookup: CDR1 GTSNPN, CDR2 SVGIG (reference sequence). This CDR3 has 15 residues. The ends were cut back, 3 bases at V and 4 bases at J, with 16 bases in the middle. The CDR3 is CAWSTPGRGNQPQHF. Here the CDR3 DNA reads TGTGCCTGGAGCACCCCGGGGAGGGGGAATCAGCCCCAGCATTTT.